This T cell receptor (beta chain) was captured by sequencing in a study of neurological immune-mediated disorders. This clonotype was recorded many times. What it binds is not known. This CDR3 region has 15 residues. V lost 5 bases to trimming and J lost 3 bases, with 15 bases between them. Germline V gene data show CDR1 as SGHNT and CDR2 as YYREEE (reference sequence). Study-level results: Because no CDR3 amino acid sequences were shared across subjects by expanded clones, private repertoires were suggested in all groups.

Healthy controls consisted of blood bank volunteers in Maryland, USA. Stored at -80 C, 2 million PBMCs were the source of the unsorted libraries. It was by 5'RACE with 10-nucleotide random UMIs that the cDNA was made. TCRdb itself ran the 5' RACE reads through MiXCR, one entry per CDR3 protein. The sample lists roughly 25,000 distinct CDR3 sequences, under 8.5% occurring once. Material for sequencing was PBMCs. V gene TRBV5-4 combines with J gene TRBJ1-3; weak D call: TRBD1 (5 bases). The receptor comes from a woman between 40 and 55 years old in good health. CDR3 bases: TGTGCCAGCAGTTCCCCCGAGGGGAGTGGAAACACCATATATTTT. Amino acids: CASSSPEGSGNTIYF.